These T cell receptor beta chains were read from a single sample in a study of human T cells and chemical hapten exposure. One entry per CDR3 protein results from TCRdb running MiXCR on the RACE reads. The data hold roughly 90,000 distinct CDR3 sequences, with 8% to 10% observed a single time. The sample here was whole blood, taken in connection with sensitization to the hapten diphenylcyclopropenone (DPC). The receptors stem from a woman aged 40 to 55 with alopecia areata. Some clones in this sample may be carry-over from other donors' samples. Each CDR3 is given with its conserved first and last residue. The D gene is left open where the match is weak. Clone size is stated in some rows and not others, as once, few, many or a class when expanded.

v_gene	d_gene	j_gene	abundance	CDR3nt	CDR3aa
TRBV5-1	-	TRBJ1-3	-	TGCGCCAGCAGTACGCTCGGGGACACTGGAAGCACCATATATTTT	CASSTLGDTGSTIYF
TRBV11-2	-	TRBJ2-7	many	TGTGCCAGCAGGAAGGAATCCTACGAGCAGTACTTC	CASRKESYEQYF
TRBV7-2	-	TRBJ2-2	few	TGTGCCAGCAGCTTAGCACAAACCGGGGAGCTGTTTTTT	CASSLAQTGELFF
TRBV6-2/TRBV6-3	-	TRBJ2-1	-	TGTGCCAGCAGTTACAACGACAAACCCCATGAGCAGTTCTTC	CASSYNDKPHEQFF
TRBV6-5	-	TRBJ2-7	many	TGTGCCAGCAGTTACGGTGACAGGTTTAGCGGCGAGCAGTACTTC	CASSYGDRFSGEQYF
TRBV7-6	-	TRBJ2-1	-	TGTGCCAGCAGCTCGATACTAGACTATGAGCAGTTCTTC	CASSSILDYEQFF
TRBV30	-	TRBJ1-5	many	TGTGCCTGGAGTCGATCCGCGGGTCAGCCCCAGCATTTT	CAWSRSAGQPQHF
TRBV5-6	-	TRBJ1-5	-	TGTGCCAGCAGCGCTCAGGCTTATAGCAATCAGCCCCAGCATTTT	CASSAQAYSNQPQHF
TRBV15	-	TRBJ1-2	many	TGTGCCACCAGCAGAGATAAAAGGAACTATGGCTACACCTTC	CATSRDKRNYGYTF
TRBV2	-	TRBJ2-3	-	TGTGCCAGCAGTGAGCCGGTCCAGGGGACAGATACGCAGTATTTT	CASSEPVQGTDTQYF
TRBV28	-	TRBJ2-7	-	TGTGCCATCATGAGGGGCTACGAGCAGTACTTC	CAIMRGYEQYF
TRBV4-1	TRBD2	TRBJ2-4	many	TGCGCCAGCAGCCAAGATCGGAGCGGGGGGGCACCGAACATTCAGTACTTC	CASSQDRSGGAPNIQYF
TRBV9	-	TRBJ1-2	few	TGTGCCAGCAGTGCCAGACATGATGGCTACACCTTC	CASSARHDGYTF
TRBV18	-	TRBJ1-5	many	TGTGCCAGCTCACCACCCAATCAGCCCCAGCATTTT	CASSPPNQPQHF
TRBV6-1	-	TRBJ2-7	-	TGTGCCAGCAGTGTAGGGGGGGAATCCTACGAGCAGTACTTC	CASSVGGESYEQYF
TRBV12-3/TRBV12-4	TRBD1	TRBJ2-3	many	TGTGCCAGCAGGACAGGGACACCCCGAGGGCTGCTAGACCCCACTAAGTCAGATACGCAGTATTTT	CASRTGTPRGLLDPTKSDTQYF
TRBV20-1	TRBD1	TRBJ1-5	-	TGCAGTGCTAGAGTTGTTACAGGGGGACAGCCCCAGCATTTT	CSARVVTGGQPQHF
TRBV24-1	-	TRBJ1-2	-	TGTGCCACCAGTGATCCCCCCGGGCGCAACTATGGCTACACCTTC	CATSDPPGRNYGYTF
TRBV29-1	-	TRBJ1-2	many	TGCAGCGTCACAAACAACTATGGCTACACCTTC	CSVTNNYGYTF
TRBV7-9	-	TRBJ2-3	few	TGTGCCAGCAGCTTAATTCGGGGGATCACAGATACGCAGTATTTT	CASSLIRGITDTQYF
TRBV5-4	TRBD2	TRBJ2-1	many	TGTGCCAGCAGCCCCGTAGCGGGGGGCCTCCGAGCCTACAATGAGCAGTTCTTC	CASSPVAGGLRAYNEQFF
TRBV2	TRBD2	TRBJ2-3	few	TGTGCCAGCAGTGGCGGTAGCGGGGGGGCAACAGATACGCAGTATTTT	CASSGGSGGATDTQYF
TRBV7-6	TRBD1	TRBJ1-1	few	TGTGCCAGCAGCTCAGGGGGGCCGAGGAGTGAAGCTTTCTTT	CASSSGGPRSEAFF
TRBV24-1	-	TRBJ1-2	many	TGTGCCACCAGTGAACAAAACTATGGCTACACCTTC	CATSEQNYGYTF
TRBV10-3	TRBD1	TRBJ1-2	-	TGTGCCATCAGTGAGTCCGGGACAGGGTATGGCTACACCTTC	CAISESGTGYGYTF
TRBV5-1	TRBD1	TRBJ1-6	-	TGCGCCAGCAGCCGCACAGCCGGGACAGCCAATAATTCACCCATCCACTTT	CASSRTAGTANNSPIHF